This TCR beta chain was recovered during a study of molecular identifiers for immune sequencing clone quantification. Overall study findings and caveats: Spiked Jurkat TCR RNA from one cell was reportedly detectable among some 1 million naive cells. Clones exceeding 20 RNA copies carried over 97% of effector molecules but under 1% of naive-cell molecules.

The sample holds a few counts of this clonotype. Its antigen is unidentified. Germline and junction disagree at one end, which may indicate a read error. TCRdb called the PCR reads again in MiXCR, with one record for every CDR3 protein. The sample shows about 640,000 distinct CDR3 sequences, 20% of them seen only once. Germline V gene sequence: CDR1 DFQATT, CDR2 SNEGSKA (reference sequence). The CDR3 is made up of 15 amino acids. The sequenced material came from naive CD8+ T cells from blood, with Jurkat cell RNA spiked in. Subset: FACS-sorted CD8+CD4-CCR7+CD45RA+ naive T cells. The rearrangement uses TRBV20-1 and TRBJ2-3; 9 positions agree with TRBD2. The clonotype comes from a human donor in good health. Some libraries in this study had Jurkat cell RNA spiked in. DNA of the CDR3: TGCAGTGCTCGAGACCCGGGACTAGCAACAGATACGCAGTATTTT. Its translation: CSARDPGLATDTQYF.